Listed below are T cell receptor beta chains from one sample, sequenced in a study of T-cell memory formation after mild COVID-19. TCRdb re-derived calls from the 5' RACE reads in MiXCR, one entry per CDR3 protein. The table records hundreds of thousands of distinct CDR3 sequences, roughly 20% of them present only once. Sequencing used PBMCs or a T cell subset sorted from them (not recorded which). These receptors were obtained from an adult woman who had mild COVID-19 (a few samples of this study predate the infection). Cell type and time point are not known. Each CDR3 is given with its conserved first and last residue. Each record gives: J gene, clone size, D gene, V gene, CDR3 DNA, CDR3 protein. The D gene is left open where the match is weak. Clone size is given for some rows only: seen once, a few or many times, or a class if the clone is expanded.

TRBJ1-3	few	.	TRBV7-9	TGTGCCAGCAGCTTAGCAAACACACCTGGAAACACCATATATTTT	CASSLANTPGNTIYF
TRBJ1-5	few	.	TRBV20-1	TGCAGTGCTAGCCCTGACACCCGCGTGGGGAAAGATAGCAATCAGCCCCAGCATTTT	CSASPDTRVGKDSNQPQHF
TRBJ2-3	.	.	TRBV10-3	TGTGCCAACTCCGGGACGGGTGGCACAGATACGCAGTATTTT	CANSGTGGTDTQYF
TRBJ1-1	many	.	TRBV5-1	TGCGCCAGCAGACGAATGGGGGGCGCGGACACTGAAGCTTTCTTT	CASRRMGGADTEAFF
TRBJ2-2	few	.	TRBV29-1	TGCAGCGTTCGACCAACAGGGTCCGGGGAGCTGTTTTTT	CSVRPTGSGELFF
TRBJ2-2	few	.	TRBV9	TGTGCCAGCAGCGTAGAGTCGGCCGCCGGGGAGCTGTTTTTT	CASSVESAAGELFF
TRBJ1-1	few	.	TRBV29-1	TGCAGCCTCCGGCTAGGTTCTGGGGCGGGCGCTGAAGCTTTCTTT	CSLRLGSGAGAEAFF
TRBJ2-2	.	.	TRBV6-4	TGTGCCAGCAGTACGGTGGGGGGCTCCACCGGGGAGCTGTTTTTT	CASSTVGGSTGELFF
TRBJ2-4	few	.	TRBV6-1	TGTGCCAGCAGTGAATGGAGTAAGGGGAAAAACATTCAGTACTTC	CASSEWSKGKNIQYF
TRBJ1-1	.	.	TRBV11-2	TGTGCCAGCAGCTTATGGGTTGAAGCTTTCTTT	CASSLWVEAFF
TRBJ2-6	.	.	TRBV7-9	TGTGCCAGCAGCCCCGTTAAGGGGGGGGCTGGGGCCAACGTCCTGACTTTC	CASSPVKGGAGANVLTF
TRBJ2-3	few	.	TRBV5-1	TGCGCCAGCAGCTTACCTTCTAGCACAGATACGCAGTATTTT	CASSLPSSTDTQYF
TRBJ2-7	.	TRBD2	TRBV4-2	TGTGCCAGCAGCCATAGCGTGAGCGGGGGGCTGGGGGAGCAGTACTTC	CASSHSVSGGLGEQYF
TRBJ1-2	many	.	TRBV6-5	TGTGCCAGCAGACCCCTGAGGTCTGGGGGCGGCTATGGCTACACCTTC	CASRPLRSGGGYGYTF
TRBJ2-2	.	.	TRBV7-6	TGTGCCAGCAGCCTCCGGCTCTACACCGGGGAGCTGTTTTTT	CASSLRLYTGELFF
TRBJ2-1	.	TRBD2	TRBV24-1	TGTGCCACCAGTGATTTGTACCAAGGGCGGGAGTTCTCCTACAATGAGCAGTTCTTC	CATSDLYQGREFSYNEQFF
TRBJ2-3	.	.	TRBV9	TGTGCCAGCAGCGTATCCACAGGGATGGCAGATACGCAGTATTTT	CASSVSTGMADTQYF
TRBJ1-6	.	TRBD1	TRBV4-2	TGTGCCAGCAGCCTGGGACAGGCCTATAATTCACCCCTCCACTTT	CASSLGQAYNSPLHF
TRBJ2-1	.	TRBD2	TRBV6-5	TGTGCCAGCAGTTACGAGCGGGGGCGCAATGAGCAGTTCTTC	CASSYERGRNEQFF
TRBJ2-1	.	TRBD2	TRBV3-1	TGTGCCAGCACCCAAGGACTAGTTTACAATGAGCAGTTCTTC	CASTQGLVYNEQFF
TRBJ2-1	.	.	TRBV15	TGTGCCACCGCGTACAGCTCCTACAATGAGCAGTTCTTC	CATAYSSYNEQFF
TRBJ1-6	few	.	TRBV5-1	TGCGCCAGCAGCTTGGAAATGGGGGCCTCTCTCCACTTT	CASSLEMGASLHF
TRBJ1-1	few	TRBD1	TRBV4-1	TGCGCCAGCAGCCAAGTAATGACAGGGGAACTGAACACTGAAGCTTTCTTT	CASSQVMTGELNTEAFF
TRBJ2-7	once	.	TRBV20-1	TGCAGTGCTAGTCAGGCTCGCGGAGGAGGGTACGAGCAGTACTTC	CSASQARGGGYEQYF
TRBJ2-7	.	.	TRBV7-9	TGTGCCAGCAGCCCAATTGACGGCTCCTACGAGCAGTACTTC	CASSPIDGSYEQYF
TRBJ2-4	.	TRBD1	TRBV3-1	TGTGCCAGCAGCCAGATAAGACAGGGGACCAAAAACATTCAGTACTTC	CASSQIRQGTKNIQYF
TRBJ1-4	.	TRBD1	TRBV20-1	TGCAGTGCTCACGCCCCGGGACAGGAGAATGAAAAACTGTTTTTT	CSAHAPGQENEKLFF
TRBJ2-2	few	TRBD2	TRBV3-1	TGTGCCAGCAGCCACTCTAGCGGGAGGGCCACCGGGGAGCTGTTTTTT	CASSHSSGRATGELFF
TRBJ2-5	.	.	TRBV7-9	TGTGCCAGCAGAGACCGGGCCTCGGAGACCCAGTACTTC	CASRDRASETQYF
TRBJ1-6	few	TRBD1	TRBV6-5	TGTGCCAGCAGTTACTCAATTGGGACAGGCGGGAATTCACCCCTCCACTTT	CASSYSIGTGGNSPLHF
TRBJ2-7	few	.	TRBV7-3	TGTGCCAGCAGCTTAGGGCCGATGCCTGACGAGCAGTACTTC	CASSLGPMPDEQYF
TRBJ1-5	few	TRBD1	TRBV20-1	TGCAGTGCTAGACCCGGGACAGGGACTCAGCCCCAGCATTTT	CSARPGTGTQPQHF
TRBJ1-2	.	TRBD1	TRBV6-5	TGTGCCAGCAGTAATCCGCGACAGGGCCGGAGCTATGGCTACACCTTC	CASSNPRQGRSYGYTF
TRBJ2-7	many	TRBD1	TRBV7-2	TGTGCCAGCAGCTTTTACAGGGGCGCAACCTACGAGCAGTACTTC	CASSFYRGATYEQYF
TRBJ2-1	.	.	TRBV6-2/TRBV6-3	TGTGCCAGCAGTTACTCTAGGGAGGCCCACAATGAGCAGTTCTTC	CASSYSREAHNEQFF
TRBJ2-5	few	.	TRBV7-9	TGTGCCAGCAGCCATCGACTACAAGAGACCCAGTACTTC	CASSHRLQETQYF
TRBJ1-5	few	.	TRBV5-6	TGTGCCAGCAGCGCCTGGGGGGGCCGGGCCCTGCCCCAGCATTTT	CASSAWGGRALPQHF
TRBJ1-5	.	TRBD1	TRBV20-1	TGCAGTGCCCTAGACAGGGGGTGGTTTAAGCCCCAGCATTTT	CSALDRGWFKPQHF
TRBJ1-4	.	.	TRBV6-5	TGTGCCAGCAGTTACGGAGCAGGGGCAGGTGAAAAACTGTTTTTT	CASSYGAGAGEKLFF
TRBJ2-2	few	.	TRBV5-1	TGCGCCAGCAGCTTGGGTGTGGGAGCCGGGGAGCTGTTTTTT	CASSLGVGAGELFF
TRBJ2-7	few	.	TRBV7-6	TGTGCCAGCAGCTCAGACCGACTAGGAATGGGGTACGAGCAGTACTTC	CASSSDRLGMGYEQYF
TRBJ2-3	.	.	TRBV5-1	TGCGCCAGCAGCCCGGGGATAGGGGGACTCGACCCCGATACGCAGTATTTT	CASSPGIGGLDPDTQYF
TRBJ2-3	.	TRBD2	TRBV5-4	TGTGCCAGCAGCTTGAGGGAGACTAGCTCGACGCAGTATTTT	CASSLRETSSTQYF
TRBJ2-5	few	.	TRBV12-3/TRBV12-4	TGTGCCAGCAGACCCCAGGGGGGGAAAGAAGAGACCCAGTACTTC	CASRPQGGKEETQYF
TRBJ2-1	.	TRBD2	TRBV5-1	TGCGCCAGCAGCTTGGAACTAGCGGGAGGAGTTGAGCAGTTCTTC	CASSLELAGGVEQFF
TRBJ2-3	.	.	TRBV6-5	TGTGCCAGCAGTTACTCCGTGATGGATACGCAGTATTTT	CASSYSVMDTQYF